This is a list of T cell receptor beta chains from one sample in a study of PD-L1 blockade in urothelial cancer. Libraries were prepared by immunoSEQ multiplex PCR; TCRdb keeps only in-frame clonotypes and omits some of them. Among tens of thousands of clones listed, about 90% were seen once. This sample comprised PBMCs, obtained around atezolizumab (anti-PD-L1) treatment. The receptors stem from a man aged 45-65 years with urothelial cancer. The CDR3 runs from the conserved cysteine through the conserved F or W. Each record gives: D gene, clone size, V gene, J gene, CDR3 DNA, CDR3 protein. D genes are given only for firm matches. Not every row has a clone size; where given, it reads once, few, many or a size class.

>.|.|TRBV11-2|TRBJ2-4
TGTGCCAGCAGCATTGAAGTAGGGGAACCGTACTTC
CASSIEVGEPYF
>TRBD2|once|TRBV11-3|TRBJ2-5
TGTGCCAGCAGCTCAACTAGCGGGGGGGCCTGGGGCCAAGAGACCCAGTACTTC
CASSSTSGGAWGQETQYF
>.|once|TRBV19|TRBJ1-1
TGTGCCAGTAGTATATCCGGGGGGGCGCGGAGCACTGAAGCTTTCTTT
CASSISGGARSTEAFF
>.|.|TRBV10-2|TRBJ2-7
TGCGCCAGCAGACTAGTACTTAGCTACGAGCAGTACTTC
CASRLVLSYEQYF
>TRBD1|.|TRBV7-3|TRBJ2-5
TGTGCCAGCAGCTTAAGTGGGACAGGCACGCGGGAGACCCAGTACTTC
CASSLSGTGTRETQYF
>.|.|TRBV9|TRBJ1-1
TGTGCCAGCAGCGTCAGCCTCGGGATGAACACTGAAGCTTTCTTT
CASSVSLGMNTEAFF
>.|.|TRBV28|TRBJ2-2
TGTGCCAGCAGTTTTTCAGGGGCCCCCGGGGAGCTGTTTTTT
CASSFSGAPGELFF
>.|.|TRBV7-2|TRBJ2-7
TGTGCCAGCAGCTTAGGAGGATCCGGAGCCTACGAGCAGTACTTC
CASSLGGSGAYEQYF
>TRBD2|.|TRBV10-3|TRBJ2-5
TGTGCCATCAGTGAGTCTAGGACTAGCGGGGCGGAGACCCAGTACTTC
CAISESRTSGAETQYF
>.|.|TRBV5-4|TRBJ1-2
TGTGCCAGCAGTTCTCTACGGGGTCTCGGCTATGGCTACACCTTC
CASSSLRGLGYGYTF
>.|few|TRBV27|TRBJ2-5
TGTGCCAGCAGCCGTGTAGTCCAAGAGACCCAGTACTTC
CASSRVVQETQYF
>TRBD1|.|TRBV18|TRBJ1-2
TGTGCCAGCTCACAACTGGACAGGGGGGACTATGGCTACACCTTC
CASSQLDRGDYGYTF
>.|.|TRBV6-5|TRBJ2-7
TGTGCCAGCAGTTATTCAGGGGAGCAGTACTTC
CASSYSGEQYF
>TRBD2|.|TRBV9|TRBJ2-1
TGTGCCAGCACCCTTCCTAGCGGATCCTACAATGAGCAGTTCTTC
CASTLPSGSYNEQFF
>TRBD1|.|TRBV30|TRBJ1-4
TGTGCCTGGAAAAGGACAGGAGCAACTAATGAAAAACTGTTTTTT
CAWKRTGATNEKLFF
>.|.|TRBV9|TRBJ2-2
TGTGCCAGCAGCGTAGTCCCGGAGGGAAACACCGGGGAGCTGTTTTTT
CASSVVPEGNTGELFF
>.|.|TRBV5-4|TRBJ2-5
TGTGCCAGCACAACCCCCAACGGGAGAGAGGAGACCCAGTACTTC
CASTTPNGREETQYF
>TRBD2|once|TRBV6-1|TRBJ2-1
TGTGCCAGCAGTCCACTAGCGGGAGGGTACAATGAGCAGTTCTTC
CASSPLAGGYNEQFF
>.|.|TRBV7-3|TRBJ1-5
TGTGCCAGCAGCTTCGCAAAGGGGGATCAGCCCCAGCATTTT
CASSFAKGDQPQHF
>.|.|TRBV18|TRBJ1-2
TGTGCCAGCTCACCACTGCCGTCGGGGAACTATGGCTACACCTTC
CASSPLPSGNYGYTF
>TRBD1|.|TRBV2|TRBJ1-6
TGTGCCAGCAGGACAGGGCCTTCACCCCTCCACTTT
CASRTGPSPLHF
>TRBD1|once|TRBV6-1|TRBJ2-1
TGTGCCAGCAGTGTACCGACAGGGGCCCCAATAAACTCCTACAATGAGCAGTTCTTC
CASSVPTGAPINSYNEQFF
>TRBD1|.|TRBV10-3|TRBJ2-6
TGTGCCACGACAGGGGTCCCCTCTGGGGCCAACGTCCTGACTTTC
CATTGVPSGANVLTF
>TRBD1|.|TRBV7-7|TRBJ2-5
TGTGCTAGCAGCTCCTCCCCCACAGGGGGGCAAGAGACCCAGTACTTC
CASSSSPTGGQETQYF
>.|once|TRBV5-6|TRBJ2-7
TGTGCCAGCAGCTTGGGGGCAGGGATTTACGAGCAGTACTTC
CASSLGAGIYEQYF
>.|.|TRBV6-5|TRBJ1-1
TGTGCCAGCGTCGACAGATCAAACACTGAAGCTTTCTTT
CASVDRSNTEAFF
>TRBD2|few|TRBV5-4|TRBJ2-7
TGTGCCAGCAGCTCAAACAGCGGGGGATCCTACGAGCAGTACTTC
CASSSNSGGSYEQYF
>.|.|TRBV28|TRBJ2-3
TGTGCCTGCAATCCTACAGGGTTTCCGCAGTATTTT
CACNPTGFPQYF
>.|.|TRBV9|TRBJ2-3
TGTGCCAGCAGCGTAGCGGGGGGCGATAACACAGATACGCAGTATTTT
CASSVAGGDNTDTQYF
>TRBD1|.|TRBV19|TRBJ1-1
TGTGCCAGTACCCAACCTAGGGGGTCACCGGGACAGAGCCCGAGTACTGAAGCTTTCTTT
CASTQPRGSPGQSPSTEAFF
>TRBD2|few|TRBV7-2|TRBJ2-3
TGTGCCAGCAGCTTAGTTGGGACTAGCGGTCCTAATACGCAGTATTTT
CASSLVGTSGPNTQYF
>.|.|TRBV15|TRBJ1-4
TGTGCCACCAGCCCTCAGGGGTTTGACGAAAAACTGTTTTTT
CATSPQGFDEKLFF